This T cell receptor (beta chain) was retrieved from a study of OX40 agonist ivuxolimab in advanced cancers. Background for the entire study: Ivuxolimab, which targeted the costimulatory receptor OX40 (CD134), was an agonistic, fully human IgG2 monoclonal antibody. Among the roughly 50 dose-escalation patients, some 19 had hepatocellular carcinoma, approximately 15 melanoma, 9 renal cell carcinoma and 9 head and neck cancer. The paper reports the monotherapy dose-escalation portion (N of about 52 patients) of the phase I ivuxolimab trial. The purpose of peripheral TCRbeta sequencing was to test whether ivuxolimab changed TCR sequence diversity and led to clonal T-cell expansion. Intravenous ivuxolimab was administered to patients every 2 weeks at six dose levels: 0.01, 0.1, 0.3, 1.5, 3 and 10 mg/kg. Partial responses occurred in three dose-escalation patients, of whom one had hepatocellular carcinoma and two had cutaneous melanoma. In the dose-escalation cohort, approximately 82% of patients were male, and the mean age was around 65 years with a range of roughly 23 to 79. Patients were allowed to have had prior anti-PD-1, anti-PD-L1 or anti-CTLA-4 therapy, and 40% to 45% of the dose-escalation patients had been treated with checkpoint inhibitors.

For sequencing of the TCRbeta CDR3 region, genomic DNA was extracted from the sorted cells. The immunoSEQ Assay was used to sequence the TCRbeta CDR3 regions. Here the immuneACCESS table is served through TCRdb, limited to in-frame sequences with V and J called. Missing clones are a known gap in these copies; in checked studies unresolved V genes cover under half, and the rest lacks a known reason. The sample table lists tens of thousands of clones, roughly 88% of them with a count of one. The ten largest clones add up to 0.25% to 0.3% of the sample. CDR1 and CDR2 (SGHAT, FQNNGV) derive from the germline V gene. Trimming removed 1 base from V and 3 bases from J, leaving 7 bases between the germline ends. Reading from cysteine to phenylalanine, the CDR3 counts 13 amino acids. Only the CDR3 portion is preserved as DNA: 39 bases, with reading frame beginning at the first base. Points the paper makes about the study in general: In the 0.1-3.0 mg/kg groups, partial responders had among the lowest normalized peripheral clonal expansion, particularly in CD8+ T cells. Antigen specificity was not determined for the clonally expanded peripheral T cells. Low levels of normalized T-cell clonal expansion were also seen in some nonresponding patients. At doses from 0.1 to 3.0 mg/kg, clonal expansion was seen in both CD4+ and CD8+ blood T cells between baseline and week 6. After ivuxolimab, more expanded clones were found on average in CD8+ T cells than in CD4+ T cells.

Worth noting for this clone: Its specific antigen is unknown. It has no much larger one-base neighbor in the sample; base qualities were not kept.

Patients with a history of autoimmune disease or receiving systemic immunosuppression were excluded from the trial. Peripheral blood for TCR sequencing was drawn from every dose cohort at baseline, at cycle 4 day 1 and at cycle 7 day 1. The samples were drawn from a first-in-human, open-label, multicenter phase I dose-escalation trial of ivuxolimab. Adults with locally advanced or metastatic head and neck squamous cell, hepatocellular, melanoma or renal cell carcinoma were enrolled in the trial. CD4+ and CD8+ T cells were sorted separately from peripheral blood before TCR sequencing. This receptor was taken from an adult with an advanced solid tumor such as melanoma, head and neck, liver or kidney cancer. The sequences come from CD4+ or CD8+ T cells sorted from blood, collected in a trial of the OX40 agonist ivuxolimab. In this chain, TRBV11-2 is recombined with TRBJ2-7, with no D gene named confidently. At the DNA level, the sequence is TGTGCCAGCAGCTTAGTCGAACTCTACGAGCAGTACTTC. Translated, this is CASSLVELYEQYF. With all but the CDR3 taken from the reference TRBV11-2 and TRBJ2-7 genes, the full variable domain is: EAGVAQSPRYKIIEKRQSVAFWCNPISGHATLYWYQQILGQGPKLLIQFQNNGVVDDSQLPKDRFSAERLKGVDSTLKIQPAKLEDSAVYLCASSLVELYEQYFGPGTRLTVT.